The 30 T cell receptor beta chains below all came from one sample that was sequenced in a study of T cells in tumors after PD-1 blockade. Generated by immunoSEQ multiplex PCR, the TCRdb table keeps only in-frame clones and is missing some. This table holds about 19,000 clones, roughly 80% found once. The sequencing here drew on PBMCs, taken after anti-PD-1 therapy. The receptors come from a human donor with advanced basal cell or squamous cell carcinoma (not recorded which).

Comments on this clone: A junction boundary mismatches the germline segment, possibly from a read error. The chain employs TRBV28 and TRBJ1-5; D is perhaps TRBD1 (5 bases). This CDR3 spans 14 amino acids. From germline, CDR1 is MDHEN and CDR2 SYDVKM. Here the CDR3 DNA reads TGTACCAGCAGTTTCCCAGGGATCAATCAGCCCCAGCATTTT. Translated: CTSSFPGINQPQHF.

The chain joins TRBV29-1 to TRBJ1-2; a weak D match, TRBD1 (6 bases). Germline loops: CDR1 SQVTM, CDR2 ANQGSEA. Trimming removed 7 bases at V and 7 bases at J, with 13 bases between. This CDR3 spans 11 amino acids. The CDR3 loop is CSGETGIGYTF. CDR3 DNA: TGCAGCGGGGAGACAGGTATTGGCTACACCTTC.

The genes are TRBV7-9 and TRBJ2-7; D perhaps matches TRBD2 (6 bases). The CDR3 length is 16 residues. Germline V gene sequence: CDR1 SEHNR, CDR2 FQNEAQ (reference sequence). Trimming stripped 1 base from V and 3 bases from J, with 16 bases between. The CDR3 is CASSLGGTATGYEQYF. The CDR3 nucleotides are TGTGCCAGCAGCTTAGGCGGGACTGCCACCGGCTACGAGCAGTACTTC.

This rearrangement joins TRBV29-1 to TRBJ1-6, with TRBD1 matching 8 bases. The germline gives CDR1 SQVTM, CDR2 ANQGSEA. Germline trimming cut 3 bases from V and 9 bases from J; bases unmatched to any gene: 10. The CDR3 is 15 amino acids. The CDR3 DNA is TGCAGCGTTGAGCCAAAGACAGGGGTTGGTTCACCCCTCCACTTT. This sequence encodes CSVEPKTGVGSPLHF. The complete variable domain, with remaining parts taken from reference TRBV29-1 and TRBJ1-6, reads SAVISQKPSRDICQRGTSLTIQCQVDSQVTMMFWYRQQPGQSLTLIATANQGSEATYESGFVIDKFPISRPNLTFSTLTVSNMSPEDSSIYLCSVEPKTGVGSPLHFGNGTRLTVT.

This sequence joins TRBV28 and TRBJ1-5; D might be TRBD1 (6 bases). V was cut by 7 bases and J by 5 bases, with 18 bases left in between. The CDR3 runs 15 residues. In germline, CDR1 is MDHEN, CDR2 SYDVKM. CDR3 loop: CASTGGQGFYQPQHF. CDR3 sequence (DNA): TGTGCCAGCACCGGGGGGCAGGGCTTTTATCAGCCCCAGCATTTT. The full variable domain, completed using reference TRBV28 and TRBJ1-5, is DVKVTQSSRYLVKRTGEKVFLECVQDMDHENMFWYRQDPGLGLRLIYFSYDVKMKEKGDIPEGYSVSREKKERFSLILESASTNQTSMYLCASTGGQGFYQPQHFGDGTRLSIL.

The chain uses TRBV4-1 and TRBJ2-1; the D gene is possibly TRBD2 (6 bases). From germline, CDR1 is MGHRA and CDR2 YSYEKL. The CDR3 runs 15 residues. V was pared by 1 base and J by 9 bases, with 16 bases between. This CDR3 is CASSQGTGRLSEQFF. The CDR3, as DNA: TGCGCCAGCAGCCAAGGCACCGGGAGACTTAGTGAGCAGTTCTTC.

The chain recombines TRBV19 with TRBJ1-1, with D possibly TRBD1 on 6 matching bases. V lost 7 bases and J lost 1, with 19 bases in between. CDR3 length: 16 residues. Germline V gene sequence: CDR1 LNHDA, CDR2 SQIVND (reference sequence). The CDR3 sequence is CASTTLQGQGNTEAFF. Here the CDR3 DNA reads TGTGCCAGTACGACATTACAGGGACAAGGGAACACTGAAGCTTTCTTT.

The genes are TRBV6-8 and TRBJ2-1; the match to TRBD2 covers 9 bases. The CDR3 has 14 residues. V was clipped by 11 bases and J by 6 bases; unmatched bases: 11. From germline, CDR1 is MNHGY and CDR2 SAAAGT. Here the CDR3 DNA reads TGTGCCCCTTTTAGTAGCGGGGGCCCCAATGAGCAGTTCTTC. Translation: CAPFSSGGPNEQFF.

This clone has just a few counts. The CDR3 spells CASSLSLGYEQYF. The CDR3 DNA sequence: TGTGCCAGCAGTTTATCCCTGGGTTACGAGCAGTACTTC. The chain uses TRBV28 and TRBJ2-7, with unresolved D. V shed 1 base and J shed 4 bases, with 8 bases lying between them. Germline V CDR1 and CDR2: MDHEN, SYDVKM. The CDR3 sequence is 13 residues long.

The genes are TRBV2 and TRBJ1-6; D gene ambiguous. The CDR3 loop spans 15 amino acids. Trimming cost V 3 bases and J 9 bases, with 15 bases left between them. Germline values: CDR1 SNHLY, CDR2 FYNNEI. CDR3 sequence reads: CASSESPTVGSPLHF. The CDR3 DNA is TGTGCCAGCAGTGAGTCTCCTACGGTGGGTTCACCCCTCCACTTT. The entire variable domain, with the rest obtained from reference TRBV2 and TRBJ1-6, is as follows: EPEVTQTPSHQVTQMGQEVILRCVPISNHLYFYWYRQILGQKVEFLVSFYNNEISEKSEIFDDQFSVERPDGSNFTLKIRSTKLEDSAMYFCASSESPTVGSPLHFGNGTRLTVT.

CDR3 DNA: TGTGCCATCAGTGAGGAAAGACAGGGTGGTGGCTACACCTTC. Protein product: CAISEERQGGGYTF. V is TRBV10-3 and J is TRBJ1-2, with TRBD1 matching 7 bases. CDR3 length: 14 amino acids. The germline V gene has CDR1 ENHRY and CDR2 SYGVKD. V was pared by 2 bases and J by 7 bases, with 7 bases of the junction left unmatched.

CDR3 residues: CASSVAGSSGNTIYF. The CDR3 bases are TGTGCCAGCAGCGTAGCGGGGAGCTCTGGAAACACCATATATTTT. This chain uses TRBV9 with TRBJ1-3; D is unresolved. CDR1 and CDR2 (germline): SGDLS, YYNGEE. This CDR3 contains 15 residues. V was pared by 0 bases and J by 0 bases, with 7 bases between.

The chain combines TRBV6-5 with TRBJ1-1; the D is unclear. CDR3 length: 15 residues. The germline V and J ends were trimmed by 7 bases and 2 bases, with 17 bases remaining between them. Germline loops: CDR1 MNHEY, CDR2 SVGAGI. The CDR3 DNA sequence: TGTGCCAGCACCCCAGCCCCGTGGGGTAACACTGAAGCTTTCTTT. This gives the protein CASTPAPWGNTEAFF.

In this sample, this clone turned up a few times. The chain combines TRBV19 with TRBJ1-2, with TRBD1 matching over 7 bases. The CDR3 sequence is 13 residues long. CDR1 is LNHDA, CDR2 SQIVND, per germline (reference sequence). V was clipped by 5 bases and J by 2 bases; unmatched bases: 2. The CDR3 DNA reads TGTGCCAGTAGTCCACAGGGGAACTATGGCTACACCTTC. Translating it yields CASSPQGNYGYTF.

The V and J genes are TRBV5-1 and TRBJ1-1, with no clear D. The CDR3 spans 15 residues. CDR1 and CDR2 (germline): SGHRS, YFSETQ. Between the trimmed V and J ends, which lost 0 bases and 4 bases, there was a span of 13 bases. The CDR3 sequence: CASSLAGQGTTEAFF. The CDR3 DNA sequence: TGCGCCAGCAGCTTGGCGGGTCAAGGAACCACTGAAGCTTTCTTT.

The chain joins TRBV18 to TRBJ1-4; 10 positions agree with TRBD1. The J segment lost 10 bases and the V segment lost 3 bases, leaving 5 bases of the junction unmatched. CDR1 and CDR2 from the germline V gene are KGHSH and LQKENI. The CDR3 extends over 14 amino acids. CDR3 in amino acids: CASSPGQGPGKLFF. CDR3 bases: TGTGCCAGCTCACCGGGACAGGGGCCCGGAAAACTGTTTTTT.

V is TRBV11-3 and J is TRBJ2-1, with TRBD2 matching over 11 bases. The germline V gene encodes CDR1 SGHNT and CDR2 YENEEA. This CDR3 has 15 amino acids. The V gene end was trimmed by 4 bases and the J gene end by 4 bases; junction bases not matched to a gene: 3. CDR3 sequence: CASSSLAGAYNEQFF. The CDR3 DNA reads TGTGCCAGCAGCTCACTAGCGGGAGCATACAATGAGCAGTTCTTC.

V gene TRBV10-2 combines with J gene TRBJ2-5, with D hard to call. Per germline, CDR1 WSHSY and CDR2 SAAADI. Trimming pared 6 bases from V and 0 bases from J, leaving 5 bases between. The length of the CDR3 is 12 residues. CDR3 in DNA: TGCGCCAGCAGCTTCTACCAAGAGACCCAGTACTTC. It encodes CASSFYQETQYF.

The rearrangement uses TRBV7-9 and TRBJ2-6; 8 bases fit TRBD1. V was pared by 6 bases and J by 2 bases, with 3 bases of the junction left unmatched. CDR3 size: 15 residues. Germline V gene data show CDR1 as SEHNR and CDR2 as FQNEAQ (reference sequence). In DNA form, the CDR3 reads TGTGCCAGCAGTCAACAGGGGGCTGGGGCCAACGTCCTGACTTTC. It is translated as CASSQQGAGANVLTF.

J is TRBJ1-6 and V is TRBV2, with a possible D match to TRBD1 (5 bases). Trimming removed 6 bases from V and 0 bases from J, with 9 bases in between. The CDR3 totals 15 residues. Germline lookup yields CDR1 SNHLY and CDR2 FYNNEI. The CDR3: CASRGVDSYNSPLHF. CDR3 sequence (DNA): TGTGCCAGCAGGGGGGTCGACTCCTATAATTCACCCCTCCACTTT. Using reference TRBV2 and TRBJ1-6 for the parts outside the CDR3, the full variable domain is EPEVTQTPSHQVTQMGQEVILRCVPISNHLYFYWYRQILGQKVEFLVSFYNNEISEKSEIFDDQFSVERPDGSNFTLKIRSTKLEDSAMYFCASRGVDSYNSPLHFGNGTRLTVT.

The chain employs TRBV9 and TRBJ2-2; TRBD1 matches 9 bases. Per germline, CDR1 SGDLS and CDR2 YYNGEE. The CDR3 length is 16 residues. Germline trimming cut 4 bases from V and 6 bases from J; bases unmatched to any gene: 10. CDR3 amino acids: CASSPRTGVDPGELFF. In DNA, the CDR3 is TGTGCCAGCAGCCCTCGGACAGGGGTTGACCCCGGGGAGCTGTTTTTT.

This rearrangement joins TRBV6-1 to TRBJ1-2; weak D call: TRBD1 (5 bases). Per the germline V gene, CDR1 is MNHNS and CDR2 is SASEGT. V lost 2 bases and J lost 4, with 11 bases in between. This CDR3 has 14 residues. CDR3 DNA sequence: TGTGCCAGCAGTGAATACGAGGGGTCCTATGGCTACACCTTC. Translated: CASSEYEGSYGYTF.

J is TRBJ2-7 and V is TRBV12-3 or TRBV12-4; the match to TRBD1 covers 9 bases. The V gene end was trimmed by 6 bases and the J gene end by 2 bases; junction bases not matched to a gene: 2. CDR3 size: 13 residues. Here the CDR3 reads CASSRQGAYEQYF. DNA of the CDR3: TGTGCCAGCAGCCGACAGGGGGCCTACGAGCAGTACTTC.

This rearrangement joins TRBV2 to TRBJ1-5, with 7 bases identical to TRBD1. CDR3 length: 14 amino acids. With 5 bases clipped from V and 2 bases from J, the junction kept 3 bases outside the gene matches. The germline V gene has CDR1 SNHLY and CDR2 FYNNEI. CDR3 protein: CASSYGQGNQPQHF. CDR3 sequence (DNA): TGTGCCAGCAGTTATGGACAGGGCAATCAGCCCCAGCATTTT.

The J gene is TRBJ2-1, the V gene TRBV3-1 (or the pseudogene TRBV3-2), with 9 positions matching TRBD2. V trimming: 4 bases; J trimming: 7 bases; junction bases outside the gene matches: 11. The CDR3 covers 16 residues. Per germline, CDR1 LGHDT and CDR2 YNNKEL (reference sequence). In nucleotides, the CDR3 is TGTGCCAGCAGCCCCTGGCGGGAGGGCCTGAATAATGAGCAGTTCTTC. Translating gives CASSPWREGLNNEQFF.

This chain joins TRBV2 and TRBJ1-3; D is ambiguous. The CDR3 is 16 residues long. Trimming stripped 3 bases from V and 1 base from J, with 13 bases between. CDR1 and CDR2 from the germline V gene are SNHLY and FYNNEI. DNA for the CDR3: TGTGCCAGCAGTGACCCGATTTACTTTTCTGGAAACACCATATATTTT. It codes for CASSDPIYFSGNTIYF. The full variable domain, with the rest looked up from reference TRBV2 and TRBJ1-3, is EPEVTQTPSHQVTQMGQEVILRCVPISNHLYFYWYRQILGQKVEFLVSFYNNEISEKSEIFDDQFSVERPDGSNFTLKIRSTKLEDSAMYFCASSDPIYFSGNTIYFGEGSWLTVV.

The J gene is TRBJ1-3, the V gene TRBV2, with D unresolved. The CDR3 is made up of 12 amino acids. Per germline, CDR1 SNHLY and CDR2 FYNNEI. V was trimmed by 8 bases and J by 2 bases, leaving 7 bases between them. The CDR3 is CASLGPGNTIYF. DNA for the CDR3: TGTGCCAGCCTTGGACCTGGAAACACCATATATTTT.

This clone is classed as medium-sized. The chain has TRBV7-6 and TRBJ2-3, with unresolved D. Germline lookup yields CDR1 SGHVS and CDR2 FNYEAQ. V was clipped by 1 base and J by 1 base, with 9 bases between them. CDR3 length: 15 amino acids. The CDR3 region is CASSLDPSRTDTQYF. In nucleotides, the CDR3 is TGTGCCAGCAGCTTAGATCCATCTCGCACAGATACGCAGTATTTT.

This chain links TRBV27 with TRBJ2-1, with 7 bases that match TRBD2. The CDR3 runs 15 residues. The germline V gene has CDR1 MNHEY and CDR2 SMNVEV (reference sequence). V trimming: 6 bases; J trimming: 5 bases; junction bases outside the gene matches: 10. CDR3 loop: CASRPTSKFNNEQFF. In DNA form, the CDR3 reads TGTGCCAGCAGACCGACTAGCAAGTTCAACAATGAGCAGTTCTTC.

The rearrangement uses TRBV18 and TRBJ1-1; the D is unclear. Germline V lookup: CDR1 KGHSH, CDR2 LQKENI. Between the trimmed V and J ends, which lost 5 bases and 3 bases, there was a span of 10 bases. The CDR3 sequence is 13 residues long. The CDR3: CASSSMGDTEAFF. Written as DNA, the CDR3 is TGTGCCAGCTCATCTATGGGTGACACTGAAGCTTTCTTT.